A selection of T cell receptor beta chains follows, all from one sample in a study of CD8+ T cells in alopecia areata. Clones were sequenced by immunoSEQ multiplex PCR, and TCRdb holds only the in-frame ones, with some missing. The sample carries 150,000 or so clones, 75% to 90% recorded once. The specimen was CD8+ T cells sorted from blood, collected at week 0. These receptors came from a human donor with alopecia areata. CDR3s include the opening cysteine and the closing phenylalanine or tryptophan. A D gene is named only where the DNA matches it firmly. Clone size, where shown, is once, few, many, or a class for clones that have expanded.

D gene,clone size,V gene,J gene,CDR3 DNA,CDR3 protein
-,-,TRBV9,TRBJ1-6,TGTGCCAGCAGCGTAGTCCCGGCGGAGCAGTTTTATAATTCACCCCTCCACTTT,CASSVVPAEQFYNSPLHF
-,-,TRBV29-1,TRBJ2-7,TGCAGCGTGGGAGGCAGGGGGGGAGACTACGAGCAGTACTTC,CSVGGRGGDYEQYF
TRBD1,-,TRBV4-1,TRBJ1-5,TGCGCCAGCAGCCAACCGGACAGGGGGCTAGGGCAGCCCCAGCATTTT,CASSQPDRGLGQPQHF
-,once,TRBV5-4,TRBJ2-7,TGTGCCAGCAGCTTGCGGGACTCACTATACTCCTACGAGCAGTACTTC,CASSLRDSLYSYEQYF
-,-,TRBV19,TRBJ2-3,TGTGCCAGTAGTATATCTCCCTTTTTAGCGGACCCAAGCACAGATACGCAGTATTTT,CASSISPFLADPSTDTQYF
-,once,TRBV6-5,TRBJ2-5,TGTGCCAGCAGTTACGGAGAGACCCAGTACTTC,CASSYGETQYF
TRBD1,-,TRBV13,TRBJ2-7,TGTGCCAGCAAGGGACAGCCCTCCTACGAGCAGTACTTC,CASKGQPSYEQYF
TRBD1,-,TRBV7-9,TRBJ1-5,TGTGCCAGCAGCGGGACAGATAGCAATCAGCCCCAGCATTTT,CASSGTDSNQPQHF
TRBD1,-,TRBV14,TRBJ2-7,TGTGCCAGCAGCCAACGGGACAGGGGGCCGAAGTACGAGCAGTACTTC,CASSQRDRGPKYEQYF
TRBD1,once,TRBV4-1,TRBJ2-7,TGCGCCAGCAGCCAAGAGTCCAGGGGGCGTTACGAGCAGTACTTC,CASSQESRGRYEQYF
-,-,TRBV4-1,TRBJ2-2,TGCGCCAGCAGCCAAGCCGGGACAACGAACACCGGGGAGCTGTTTTTT,CASSQAGTTNTGELFF
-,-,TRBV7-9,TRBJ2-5,TGTGCCAGCAGCTTCCCGTTAGCAGAAGGAGAGACCCAGTACTTC,CASSFPLAEGETQYF
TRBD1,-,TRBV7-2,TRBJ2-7,TGTGCCAGCAGCCCCCTTATCCCGGGACAGGGAGTATACGAGCAGTACTTC,CASSPLIPGQGVYEQYF